This T cell receptor beta chain was observed in a study of CD8+CD57+ T cells in acquired aplastic anemia (dated by TCRdb to between 2018 and 2020). About the study as a whole: A mean of approximately 3 ug of DNA, ranging from about 0.19 to 30 ug, was extracted from sorted CD4+ and CD8+ cells. CD8+CD57+ expansion was defined as a frequency above the mean frequency observed in healthy subjects. Results the study describes overall, beyond this receptor: About 30 CD8+ CDR3 sequences were found to be shared between patients and controls, but these sequences appeared to be highly expressed in patients and within the immunodominant clones of the patients. No significant difference in CD8+ Simpson's diversity was found between patients and healthy controls (P=0.060).

Patients chosen for sequencing had shown expansion of CD8+CD57+ cells by flow cytometry. Every patient had severe acquired aplastic anemia, diagnosed using the International Study of Aplastic Anemia and Agranulocytosis and Camitta criteria. No patient had received any therapy when blood was sampled. In this study, sorted CD4+ and CD8+ T cells from the blood of healthy subjects and of severe aplastic anemia patients had their TCR repertoires deep-sequenced. In the USA, patient enrollment took place under clinicaltrials.gov protocols 00001620, 01623167, 00001397, 00071045, 00081523 and 00961064. Ficoll-Paque density gradient centrifugation was used to isolate peripheral blood mononuclear cells. Before DNA extraction, CD4+ and CD8+ T cells were sorted with FACS or magnetic beads. TCR beta VDJ combination and CDR3 sequence profiling used genomic DNA as the template. TCR repertoire sequencing was run on an Illumina HiSeq 2000. In the source study's methods: TRBV/TRBJ rearrangement plots, CDR3 size and DJ length profiles, and Simpson's diversity index were used to assess repertoires. The most abundant DNA sequence in the deep sequencing data was defined as the immunodominant clone. CDR3 amino acid sequences were screened for sharing across subjects and were compared with published repertoires and the VDJdb database. In-frame beta chains were kept once TCRdb had trimmed the public reads at Q25 with fastp and called clones with MiXCR. One record per CDR3 amino acid sequence lists the most common genes and DNA. TCRdb assigned the V and J calls; the authors' analysis was not used. Within this sample are some 140,000 distinct CDR3 sequences, with 40% to 65% of them counted one time only. Roughly 12% of the sample is held by the ten biggest clonotypes.

The CDR3 runs 17 amino acids, cysteine and phenylalanine included. Of the read, only the CDR3 DNA is kept; its 51 bases are in frame from base 1. CDR1 and CDR2 are drawn from the germline V gene: SGHAT, FQNNGV. Trimming takes 5 bases from V and 2 bases from J, and the germline ends sit 18 bases apart. This clonotype was seen more than once but under ten times. This receptor's antigen is unknown. The sample holds no much larger clone one base away, and base qualities are not on file. The sample comprised sorted CD4+, CD8+, or CD8+CD57+ T cells (not recorded which) from PBMCs. This TCR was sampled from a human donor with aplastic anemia. Rearrangement joined TRBV11-2 to TRBJ2-2; the D gene is perhaps TRBD1, on 6 matching bases. In nucleotides, the sequence is TGTGCCAGCAGCCCTTCAGGGGTTCAGCTAAACACCGGGGAGCTGTTTTTT. This gives the protein CASSPSGVQLNTGELFF. Where the CDR3 stops, the reference TRBV11-2 and TRBJ2-2 genes take over; the full variable domain is EAGVAQSPRYKIIEKRQSVAFWCNPISGHATLYWYQQILGQGPKLLIQFQNNGVVDDSQLPKDRFSAERLKGVDSTLKIQPAKLEDSAVYLCASSPSGVQLNTGELFFGEGSRLTVL.